These 22 T cell receptor beta chains were all obtained from the same sample, sequenced in a study of T-cell reconstitution after alpha-beta-depleted transplantation in children. Preparation of the TCRbeta library involved a method that used unique molecular identifiers. TCRdb redid the calling of the PCR reads with MiXCR, one entry per CDR3 protein. The profile shows fewer than 350,000 distinct CDR3 sequences, roughly 12% of them singletons. Sequencing used peripheral blood, obtained 180 days after TCRalphabeta/CD19-depleted stem cell transplant. The receptors shown here come from a male patient aged 2 to 9 who had a stem cell transplant for chronic granulomatous disease, so the T cells may come from the graft donor.

This clonotype was seen at least ten times. The chain employs TRBV15 and TRBJ2-4; D is uncertain. The CDR3 is 15 residues long. V was trimmed by 1 base and J by 6 bases, leaving 13 bases between them. Germline-derived CDR1 and CDR2 are LNHNV and YYDKDF (reference sequence). The CDR3 protein is CATSRVPGAANIQYF. DNA of the CDR3: TGTGCCACCAGCAGAGTGCCGGGTGCGGCAAACATTCAGTACTTC.

In this sample, this clonotype turned up many times. This chain joins TRBV6-2 or TRBV6-3 and TRBJ1-5; possible D gene TRBD1, 5 bases. The V gene's germline CDR1 is MNHEY and CDR2 SVGEGT. This CDR3 has 15 residues. Trimming took 5 bases from V and 4 from J, leaving 15 bases between them. Written as DNA, the CDR3 is TGTGCCAGCAGTCACGGGGGGGAAGGAAATCAGCCCCAGCATTTT. Translation gives CASSHGGEGNQPQHF.

This clonotype was counted at least ten times. This chain joins TRBV9 and TRBJ1-4; D ambiguous. V was shortened by 1 base and J by 4 bases, with 8 bases between the two germline ends. This CDR3 region has 14 residues. The V gene's germline CDR1 is SGDLS and CDR2 YYNGEE. DNA of the CDR3: TGTGCCAGCAGCGTAATGGGGATTAATGAAAAACTGTTTTTT. Its translation is CASSVMGINEKLFF. Drawing the rest from reference TRBV9 and TRBJ1-4, the complete variable domain is DSGVTQTPKHLITATGQRVTLRCSPRSGDLSVYWYQQSLDQGLQFLIQYYNGEERAKGNILERFSAQQFPDLHSELNLSSLELGDSALYFCASSVMGINEKLFFGSGTQLSVL.

There are many counts of this clonotype. The rearrangement joins TRBV20-1 to TRBJ2-3, with 7 bases matching TRBD2. The V gene's germline CDR1 is DFQATT and CDR2 SNEGSKA (reference sequence). CDR3 length: 15 amino acids. V lost 0 bases, J lost 4 bases, and 7 bases stayed unmatched. CDR3 protein: CSARDLQRGSDTQYF. CDR3 in DNA: TGCAGTGCTAGAGATCTACAGCGGGGATCAGATACGCAGTATTTT.

Only a few counts were recorded for this clonotype. V and J are TRBV25-1 and TRBJ1-2, with D tentatively TRBD1 (5 bases). CDR1 MGHDK and CDR2 SYGVNS come from the germline V gene. CDR3 size: 12 residues. V was clipped by 3 bases and J by 7 bases, with 9 bases between them. The CDR3 nucleotides are TGTGCCAGCAGTGACAGGGTCTCTGGCTACACCTTC. Translated: CASSDRVSGYTF.

This clonotype was seen ten or more times. The chain links TRBV11-2 to TRBJ2-5, with D unclear. Trimming stripped 0 bases from V and 5 bases from J, with 13 bases between. This CDR3 has 15 amino acids. CDR1 is SGHAT, CDR2 FQNNGV, per germline. The CDR3 loop reads CASSLDFRVAETQYF. Here the CDR3 DNA reads TGTGCCAGCAGCTTAGATTTTAGGGTGGCGGAGACCCAGTACTTC.

This clonotype was counted many times. The V and J genes are TRBV12-5 and TRBJ2-2; D unclear. CDR1 is LGHNT and CDR2 is FRNRAP in the germline V gene. CDR3 length: 12 amino acids. Trimming took off 1 base at V and 7 bases at J, with 4 bases between the two ends. Here the CDR3 reads CASGLGHGELFF. CDR3 DNA sequence: TGTGCTAGTGGTTTGGGGCACGGGGAGCTGTTTTTT. The full variable domain, with the rest looked up from reference TRBV12-5 and TRBJ2-2, is DARVTQTPRHKVTEMGQEVTMRCQPILGHNTVFWYRQTMMQGLELLAYFRNRAPLDDSGMPKDRFSAEMPDATLATLKIQPSEPRDSAVYFCASGLGHGELFFGEGSRLTVL.

As concerns this clonotype: This may stem from a read error, because a much larger clone lies one nucleotide away. The rearrangement joins TRBV20-1 to TRBJ1-1; no clear D. CDR1 and CDR2 from the germline V gene are DFQATT and SNEGSKA (reference sequence). Deletions cut 3 bases from V and 2 bases from J, with 7 bases between. The CDR3 extends over 12 amino acids. CDR3 sequence reads: CSASEVNTEAFF. The DNA for the CDR3 is TGCAGTGCTAGTGAGGTAAACACTGAAGCTTTCTTT.

At least ten counts were recorded for this clonotype. The chain combines TRBV2 with TRBJ2-7; D uncertain. Germline CDR1 and CDR2: SNHLY and FYNNEI. Trimming shortened V by 2 bases and J by 7 bases, and 9 bases separated the two germline ends. This CDR3 has 12 residues. The CDR3 reads CASSEWTYEQYF. CDR3 nucleotide sequence: TGTGCCAGCAGTGAATGGACGTATGAGCAGTACTTC.

In its sample, this clonotype was seen a few times. The rearrangement uses TRBV18 and TRBJ2-6; tentatively, D is TRBD2 (6 bases). The CDR3 sequence is 18 residues long. Trimming removed 3 bases at V and 4 bases at J, with 19 bases between. The germline V gene encodes CDR1 KGHSH and CDR2 LQKENI. CDR3 protein: CASSPLGSGVHGANVLTF. The CDR3 nucleotides read TGTGCCAGCTCACCCCTGGGTTCGGGAGTCCACGGGGCCAACGTCCTGACTTTC.

In DNA form, the CDR3 reads TGTGCCAGCAGTTTATCGTCGTCCGGGGAGCTGTTTTTT. Its protein product is CASSLSSSGELFF. The chain has TRBV12-3 or TRBV12-4 and TRBJ2-2; D remains unclear. The V end was cut by 2 bases, the J end by 6 bases, with 7 bases between. The CDR3 runs to 13 residues.

This clonotype came up many times. The CDR3 protein is CASSLVSGGNQPQHF. The CDR3 DNA is TGCGCCAGCAGCTTGGTGTCCGGAGGGAATCAGCCCCAGCATTTT. The genes are TRBV5-1 and TRBJ1-5; D remains ambiguous. Germline CDR1 and CDR2: SGHRS and YFSETQ. CDR3 length equals 15 residues. V was shortened by 0 bases and J by 4 bases, with 11 bases between the two germline ends.

This clonotype occurred many times. The chain combines TRBV5-1 with TRBJ1-2, with D maybe TRBD1 (6 bases). The V end was cut by 3 bases, the J end by 4 bases, with 13 bases between. The length of the CDR3 is 14 residues. The germline V gene encodes CDR1 SGHRS and CDR2 YFSETQ. The CDR3 spells CASSSKQGLYGYTF. The CDR3, as DNA: TGCGCCAGCAGCTCCAAACAGGGACTCTATGGCTACACCTTC.

At least ten counts were recorded for this clonotype. V usage is TRBV5-6 and J usage is TRBJ2-5, with 8 bases matching TRBD1. V lost 0 bases, J lost 2 bases, and 3 bases stayed unmatched. This CDR3 region has 15 residues. Germline V gene data show CDR1 as SGHDT and CDR2 as YYEEEE. Here the CDR3 DNA reads TGTGCCAGCAGCTTGGGACAGGGGATGCAAGAGACCCAGTACTTC. As protein: CASSLGQGMQETQYF.

Concerning this clonotype itself: A much larger clone differs by one base, so this may be a read error. The chain uses TRBV29-1 and TRBJ2-5, with D perhaps matching TRBD1 or TRBD2 (5 bases each). Trimming pared 6 bases from V and 3 bases from J, leaving 11 bases between. This CDR3 region has 12 residues. Germline CDR1 SQVTM, CDR2 ANQGSEA. The CDR3 is CSVVGVEETQYF. The CDR3 region has the DNA TGCAGCGTAGTGGGGGTAGAAGAGACCCAGTACTTC.

This clonotype was seen many times. The chain combines TRBV5-6 with TRBJ2-7; 7 positions match TRBD1. The CDR3 extends over 14 amino acids. V was pared by 6 bases and J by 5 bases, with 11 bases of the junction left unmatched. Germline V gene sequence: CDR1 SGHDT, CDR2 YYEEEE. In DNA, the CDR3 is TGTGCCAGCATCGACCGGGACAGACCGAACGAGCAGTACTTC. Translation gives CASIDRDRPNEQYF.

At least ten counts were recorded for this clonotype. The chain combines TRBV5-1 with TRBJ2-1; 10 bases fit TRBD2. The germline V gene has CDR1 SGHRS and CDR2 YFSETQ. The CDR3 consists of 17 residues. Trimming at V came to 1 base and at J to 1 base, leaving 5 bases not matched to a gene. The DNA for the CDR3 is TGCGCCAGCAGCTTGATCCTAGCGGGAGTTTCCTACAATGAGCAGTTCTTC. Translating it yields CASSLILAGVSYNEQFF.

In its sample, this clonotype was seen many times. This chain joins TRBV9 and TRBJ2-2, with no clear D. The CDR3 covers 15 residues. Trimming removed 2 bases from V and 4 bases from J, with 12 bases in between. Germline V gene data show CDR1 as SGDLS and CDR2 as YYNGEE. The CDR3 DNA is TGTGCCAGCAGCGTCTCCGCTGTTCCCACCGGGGAGCTGTTTTTT. It is translated as CASSVSAVPTGELFF.

This clonotype appeared many times. V is TRBV6-1 and J is TRBJ2-2, with D perhaps TRBD1 or TRBD2 (6 bases each). V was cut by 7 bases and J by 4 bases, with 16 bases left in between. Germline values: CDR1 MNHNS, CDR2 SASEGT. CDR3 size: 15 residues. This CDR3 is CASKRPGAGTGELFF. The CDR3 DNA reads as TGTGCCAGCAAGAGGCCGGGGGCGGGCACCGGGGAGCTGTTTTTT.

This clonotype has just a few counts. This chain uses TRBV4-2 with TRBJ2-3, with TRBD2 matching 9 bases. V gave up 0 bases and J gave up 5 bases; unmatched junction bases: 9. The CDR3 runs 17 residues. CDR1 LGHNA and CDR2 YNFKEQ come from the germline V gene. CDR3 coding DNA: TGTGCCAGCAGCCAAGAGCTAGCGGGACTTAAGATAGATACGCAGTATTTT. Its translation: CASSQELAGLKIDTQYF.

On this clonotype: One base away lies a much larger clone, so this may be a sequencing read error. The J gene is TRBJ2-2, the V gene TRBV7-3; maybe TRBD2 (7 bases). CDR1 is SGHTA and CDR2 is FQGTGA in the germline V gene. This CDR3 is 14 amino acids long. The CDR3 bases are TGTGCCAGCGGCCCTGAGGGGGGGACCGGGGAGCTGCTTTTT. It yields the protein CASGPEGGTGELLF. The variable domain in full, with the rest retrieved from reference TRBV7-3 and TRBJ2-2, is GAGVSQTPSNKVTEKGKYVELRCDPISGHTALYWYRQSLGQGPEFLIYFQGTGAADDSGLPNDRFFAVRPEGSVSTLKIQRTERGDSAVYLCASGPEGGTGELLFGEGSRLTVL.

This clonotype has ten or more counts. The CDR3 DNA is TGTGCCAGCAGCCAGACAGAGAAAGAGACCCAGTACTTC. Protein: CASSQTEKETQYF. The V call is TRBV5-4, the J call TRBJ2-5, with D possibly being TRBD1 (5 bases). This CDR3 comprises 13 residues. Deletions cut 4 bases from V and 3 bases from J, with 10 bases between. The germline gives CDR1 SGHNT, CDR2 YYREEE (reference sequence).